These 11 T cell receptor beta chains originate from one sample sequenced in a study of T-cell reconstitution after alpha-beta-depleted transplantation in children. Library preparation (for TCRbeta) was performed with unique molecular identifiers. TCRdb ran MiXCR on the PCR reads and lists one entry per CDR3 protein. The sample contains about 110,000 distinct CDR3 sequences, 5.5% to 6.5% of which appear only once. Sequencing used PBMCs, mostly from graft donor cells, obtained 360 days after TCRalphabeta/CD19-depleted stem cell transplant. These receptors were collected from a male patient between 2 and 10 years old who had a stem cell transplant for acute lymphoblastic leukemia, so the T cells may come from the graft donor.

This clonotype was recorded at least ten times. The V gene is TRBV5-1, the J gene TRBJ2-5; TRBD1 might be the D (5 bases). This CDR3 is built from 12 residues. V was clipped by 1 base and J by 5 bases, with 6 bases between them. CDR1 and CDR2 (germline): SGHRS, YFSETQ. The CDR3 sequence is CASSLRGETQYF. The CDR3 nucleotides read TGCGCCAGCAGCTTGAGGGGTGAGACCCAGTACTTC.

Ten or more counts support this clonotype. This chain uses TRBV4-2 with TRBJ1-5, with 8 bases matching TRBD1. CDR3 size: 16 residues. V gave up 0 bases and J gave up 5 bases; unmatched junction bases: 6. Germline CDR1 reads LGHNA; CDR2 reads YNFKEQ. The CDR3, as DNA: TGTGCCAGCAGCCAAGATCACCAGGGGGCTTATCAGCCCCAGCATTTT. Translation: CASSQDHQGAYQPQHF.

This clonotype was seen many times. The chain recombines TRBV29-1 with TRBJ1-1; no clear D gene. Looked up from germline, CDR1 is SQVTM and CDR2 is ANQGSEA. Trimming took off 0 bases at V and 11 bases at J, with 13 bases between the two ends. The CDR3 has 12 amino acids. The CDR3: CSVEDQEGGAFF. In nucleotides, the CDR3 is TGCAGCGTTGAAGATCAGGAGGGAGGCGCTTTCTTT.

The chain joins TRBV6-8 to TRBJ2-7; 7 nucleotides match TRBD1. Germline CDR1 and CDR2: MNHGY and SAAAGT. J was trimmed by 3 bases and V by 8 bases; bases with no gene match: 10. The CDR3 sequence is 14 residues long. The CDR3 protein is CASVQTGTVYEQYF. In nucleotides, the CDR3 is TGTGCCAGCGTACAAACCGGGACAGTCTACGAGCAGTACTTC.

This clonotype was observed many times. The rearrangement uses TRBV28 and TRBJ1-2, with 8 bases matching TRBD1. There are 16 residues in the CDR3. CDR1 and CDR2 from the germline V gene are MDHEN and SYDVKM. Germline trimming cut 5 bases from V and 1 base from J; bases unmatched to any gene: 9. This CDR3 reads CASSPSTGEYNYGYTF. The CDR3, as DNA: TGTGCCAGCAGTCCATCGACAGGGGAATATAACTATGGCTACACCTTC.

The V call is TRBV11-2, the J call TRBJ2-5, with 7 bases fitting TRBD1. The germline V gene encodes CDR1 SGHAT and CDR2 FQNNGV. Germline trimming cut 4 bases from V and 5 bases from J; bases unmatched to any gene: 7. The CDR3 runs 14 residues. CDR3 DNA: TGTGCCAGCAGCTCCCCGGGACAGTCCGAGACCCAGTACTTC. Translated, it gives CASSSPGQSETQYF.

This clonotype was counted a few times. V usage is TRBV7-2 and J usage is TRBJ2-7; TRBD2 might be the D (5 bases). V was pared by 3 bases and J by 3 bases, with 15 bases between. CDR1 and CDR2 from the germline V gene are SGHTA and FQGNSA. The CDR3 covers 15 residues. The CDR3 DNA sequence: TGTGCCAGCAGCTTTTTAGCGAAAAAGCGCTACGAGCAGTACTTC. This translates into CASSFLAKKRYEQYF.

The V and J genes are TRBV4-3 and TRBJ1-6; D call uncertain. Per the germline V gene, CDR1 is LGHNA and CDR2 is YSLEER. CDR3 length equals 17 residues. The V gene lost 1 base and the J gene lost 3 bases, with 13 bases spanning the gap. The CDR3 DNA follows: TGCGCCAGCAGCCAAGCGTCGGCTTTCTACTATAATTCACCCCTCCACTTT. It translates to CASSQASAFYYNSPLHF.

The table lists this clonotype with a few counts. The CDR3 DNA reads TGTGCCAGCAGCTTAGCACCGGGCGGGCCCCAGCATTTT. Protein sequence: CASSLAPGGPQHF. This chain links TRBV7-2 with TRBJ1-5; D remains ambiguous. Germline V lookup: CDR1 SGHTA, CDR2 FQGNSA. V was clipped by 0 bases and J by 9 bases, with 9 bases between them. This CDR3 region has 13 residues.

The J gene is TRBJ2-7, the V gene TRBV20-1; D could derive from TRBD1 or TRBD2 (10 bases each). This CDR3 spans 20 amino acids. Germline V gene sequence: CDR1 DFQATT, CDR2 SNEGSKA (reference sequence). Trimming shortened V by 3 bases and J by 2 bases, and 32 bases separated the two germline ends. DNA of the CDR3: TGCAGTGCTAGCTCCTTATGGACAGGGGGTTCTAGCGGGAGTACCTACGAGCAGTACTTC. Translated: CSASSLWTGGSSGSTYEQYF.

The rearrangement links TRBV7-6 to TRBJ1-2, with D possibly TRBD1 on 5 matching bases. Trimming removed 4 bases from V and 3 bases from J, with 12 bases in between. Germline V gene lookup returns CDR1 SGHVS and CDR2 FNYEAQ. The CDR3 is 14 residues long. The CDR3 DNA reads as TGTGCCAGCAGCTCCCACGGGGGAGACTATGGCTACACCTTC. The encoded protein is CASSSHGGDYGYTF.